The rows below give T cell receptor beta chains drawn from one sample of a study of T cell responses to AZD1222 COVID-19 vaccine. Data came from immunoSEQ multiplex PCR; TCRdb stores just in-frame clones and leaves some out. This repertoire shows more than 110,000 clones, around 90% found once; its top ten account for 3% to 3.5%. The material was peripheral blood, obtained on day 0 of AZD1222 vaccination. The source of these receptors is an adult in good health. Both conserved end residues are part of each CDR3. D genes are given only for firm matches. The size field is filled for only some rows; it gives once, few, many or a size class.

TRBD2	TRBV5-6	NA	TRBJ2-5	TGTGCCAGCAGCCGGCCTCTCACGGGGGGAGAGACCCAGTACTTC	CASSRPLTGGETQYF
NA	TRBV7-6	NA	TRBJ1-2	TGTGCCAGCAGCCCAGTTGGTTATGGCTACACCTTC	CASSPVGYGYTF
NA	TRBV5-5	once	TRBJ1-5	TGTGCCAGCAGCTTGATTCAGTGGACGAGCAATCAGCCCCAGCATTTT	CASSLIQWTSNQPQHF
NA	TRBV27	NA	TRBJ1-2	TGTGCCAGCAGTTTAACCCTATCGGGGAGATATGGCTACACCTTC	CASSLTLSGRYGYTF
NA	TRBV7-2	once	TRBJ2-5	TGTGCCAGCAGCTTAGTCCAGGGAGACCAAGAGACCCAGTACTTC	CASSLVQGDQETQYF
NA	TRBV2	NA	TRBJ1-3	TGTGCCAGCAGGAAGAGCTTAGGGACAAATGGAAACACCATATATTTT	CASRKSLGTNGNTIYF
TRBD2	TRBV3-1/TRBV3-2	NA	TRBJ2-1	TGTGCCAGCAGCCAATGGCGGGAGCGACTATCGTACAATGAGCAGTTCTTC	CASSQWRERLSYNEQFF
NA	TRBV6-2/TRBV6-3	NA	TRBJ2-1	TGTGCCAGCAGTTACTCGGGGGATGAGCAGTTCTTC	CASSYSGDEQFF
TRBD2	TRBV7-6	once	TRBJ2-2	TGTGCCAGCAGCTTTTCTAGCGGTGATTACACCGGGGAGCTGTTTTTT	CASSFSSGDYTGELFF
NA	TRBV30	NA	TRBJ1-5	TGTGCCTGGAGTGTGGCCAGCTTCGGGGCAAGCAATCAGCCCCAGCATTTT	CAWSVASFGASNQPQHF
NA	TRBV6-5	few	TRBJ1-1	TGTGCCAGCAAGGCGAGGGTCGAAACAGCTGAAGCTTTCTTT	CASKARVETAEAFF
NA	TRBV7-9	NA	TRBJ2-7	TGTGCCAGCAGCTTGTTCCGCTACGAGCAGTACTTC	CASSLFRYEQYF
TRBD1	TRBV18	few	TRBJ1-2	TGTGCCAGCTCCAGGGACAGGGCACCCTATGGCTACACCTTC	CASSRDRAPYGYTF
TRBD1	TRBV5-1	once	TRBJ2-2	TGCGCCAGCAGCTTGGTTGGACAGGGGAACACCGGGGAGCTGTTTTTT	CASSLVGQGNTGELFF
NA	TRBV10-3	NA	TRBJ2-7	TGTGCCATCAGTGAGTCGTCTTTTGTGTCCTTCCAGGGGACCTTATACGAGCAGTACTTC	CAISESSFVSFQGTLYEQYF
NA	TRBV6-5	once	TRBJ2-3	TGTGCCAGCACCCAAAGGCTGGGAGGCACAGATACGCAGTATTTT	CASTQRLGGTDTQYF
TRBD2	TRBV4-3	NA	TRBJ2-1	TGCGCCAGCAGCCAAGCACTAGCGAAAAATGAGCAGTTCTTC	CASSQALAKNEQFF
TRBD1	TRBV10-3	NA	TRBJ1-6	TGTGCCATCAGTTCTACAGGGGGTCAGGGGAATTCACCCCTCCACTTT	CAISSTGGQGNSPLHF
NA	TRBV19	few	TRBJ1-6	TGTGCCAGTAGTACCCCGGGACTCAGTGAATCCCTCCACTTT	CASSTPGLSESLHF
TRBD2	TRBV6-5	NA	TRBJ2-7	TGTGCCAGCAGTTACGGGCTAGCGGAGTACGAGCAGTACTTC	CASSYGLAEYEQYF